The present T cell receptor (beta chain) was sequenced within a study of T cells after yellow fever vaccination. On the study more broadly: The fractions with low cell numbers were processed using SMART-Seq v4 Ultra Low Input.

Template-switching 5'RACE yielded the TCR cDNA; a universal primer site and UMIs were added in the process. TCRdb re-called the 5' RACE reads with MiXCR, one entry per CDR3 protein. The data show hundreds of thousands of distinct CDR3 sequences, 9% to 15% seen once. Study-wide results and caveats: It was a weaker secondary response, yet one that peaked faster, at day 5 versus 15.

With respect to this clonotype: The target antigen is unknown.

The sample was PBMCs, taken on the day of the yellow fever booster vaccination. The clonotype originates from a man between 25 and 39 years old who received the YFV17D yellow fever vaccine.

As DNA, the CDR3 is TGCAGCGTTGAAATGACAGGGGTTGTCTACGAGCAGTACTTC. Its protein is CSVEMTGVVYEQYF. The V gene is TRBV29-1, the J gene TRBJ2-7; 8 positions match TRBD1. The CDR3 extends over 14 amino acids. CDR1 and CDR2 (germline): SQVTM, ANQGSEA. J lost 3 bases, V lost 2 bases, and 6 bases had no gene match.